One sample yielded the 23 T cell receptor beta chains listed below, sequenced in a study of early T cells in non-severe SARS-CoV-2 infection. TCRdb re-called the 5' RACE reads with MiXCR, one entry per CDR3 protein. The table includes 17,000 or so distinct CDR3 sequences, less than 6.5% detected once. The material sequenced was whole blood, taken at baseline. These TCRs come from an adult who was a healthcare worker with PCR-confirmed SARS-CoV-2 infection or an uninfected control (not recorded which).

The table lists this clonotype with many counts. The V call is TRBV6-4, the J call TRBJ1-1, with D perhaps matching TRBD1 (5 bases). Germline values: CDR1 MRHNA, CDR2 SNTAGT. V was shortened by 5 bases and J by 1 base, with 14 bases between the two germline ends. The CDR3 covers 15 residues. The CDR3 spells CASSPEGRENTEAFF. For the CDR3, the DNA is TGTGCCAGCAGTCCTGAGGGACGGGAGAACACTGAAGCTTTCTTT.

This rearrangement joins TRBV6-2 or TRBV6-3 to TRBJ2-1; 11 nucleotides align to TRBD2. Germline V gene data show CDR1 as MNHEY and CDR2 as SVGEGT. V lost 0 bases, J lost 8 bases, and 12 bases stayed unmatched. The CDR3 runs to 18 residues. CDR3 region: CASSYSSGGAIFGDEQFF. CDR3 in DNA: TGTGCCAGCAGTTACTCTAGCGGGGGGGCAATATTTGGCGATGAGCAGTTCTTC.

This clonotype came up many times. The CDR3 coding sequence is TGTGCCAGCAACCTAGGGCCGGAGAACACTGAAGCTTTCTTT. This translates into CASNLGPENTEAFF. V gene TRBV6-6 combines with J gene TRBJ1-1, with no clear D. Germline loops: CDR1 MNHNY, CDR2 SVGAGI (reference sequence). CDR3 length: 14 amino acids. V lost 7 bases and J lost 1, with 13 bases in between.

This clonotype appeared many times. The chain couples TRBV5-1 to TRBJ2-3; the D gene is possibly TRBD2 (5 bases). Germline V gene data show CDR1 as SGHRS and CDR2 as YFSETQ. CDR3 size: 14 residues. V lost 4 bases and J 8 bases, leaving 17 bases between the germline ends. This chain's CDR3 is CASSIRAMDSTQYF. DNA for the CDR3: TGCGCCAGCAGCATCCGGGCCATGGACTCTACGCAGTATTTT.

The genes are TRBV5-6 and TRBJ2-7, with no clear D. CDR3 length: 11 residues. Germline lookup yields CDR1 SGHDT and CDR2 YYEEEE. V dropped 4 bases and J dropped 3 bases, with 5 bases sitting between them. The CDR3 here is CASSHGYEQYF. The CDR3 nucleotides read TGTGCCAGCAGCCACGGCTACGAGCAGTACTTC.

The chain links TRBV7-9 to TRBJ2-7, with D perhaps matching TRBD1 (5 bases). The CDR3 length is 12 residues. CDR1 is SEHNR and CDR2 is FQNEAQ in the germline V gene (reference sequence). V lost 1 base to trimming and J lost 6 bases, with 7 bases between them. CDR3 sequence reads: CASSLGGLEQYF. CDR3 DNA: TGTGCCAGCAGCTTAGGGGGCCTCGAGCAGTACTTC.

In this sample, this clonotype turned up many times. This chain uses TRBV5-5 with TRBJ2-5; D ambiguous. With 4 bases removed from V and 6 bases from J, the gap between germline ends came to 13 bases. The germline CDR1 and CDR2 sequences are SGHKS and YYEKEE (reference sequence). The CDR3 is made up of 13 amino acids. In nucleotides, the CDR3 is TGTGCCAGCAGCAAAGATGACTCCCAGACCCAGTACTTC. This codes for CASSKDDSQTQYF.

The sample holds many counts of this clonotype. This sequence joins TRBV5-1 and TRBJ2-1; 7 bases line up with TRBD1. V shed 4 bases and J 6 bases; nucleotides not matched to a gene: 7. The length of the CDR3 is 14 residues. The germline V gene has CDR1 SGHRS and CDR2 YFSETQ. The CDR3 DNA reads TGCGCCAGCAGCGCAACACAGGGGCCCAATGAGCAGTTCTTC. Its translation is CASSATQGPNEQFF.

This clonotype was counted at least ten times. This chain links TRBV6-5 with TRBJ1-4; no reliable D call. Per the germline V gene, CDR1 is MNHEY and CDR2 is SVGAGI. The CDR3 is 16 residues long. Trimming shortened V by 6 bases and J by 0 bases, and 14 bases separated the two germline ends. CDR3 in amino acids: CASSPGVTTTNEKLFF. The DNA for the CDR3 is TGTGCCAGCAGCCCCGGGGTGACTACAACTAATGAAAAACTGTTTTTT.

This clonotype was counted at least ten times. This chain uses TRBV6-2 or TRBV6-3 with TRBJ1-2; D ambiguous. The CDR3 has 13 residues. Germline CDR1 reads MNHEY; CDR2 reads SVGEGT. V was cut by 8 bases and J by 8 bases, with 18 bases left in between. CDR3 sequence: CASSGRWENGYTF. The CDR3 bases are TGTGCCAGCTCGGGAAGGTGGGAAAACGGCTACACCTTC.

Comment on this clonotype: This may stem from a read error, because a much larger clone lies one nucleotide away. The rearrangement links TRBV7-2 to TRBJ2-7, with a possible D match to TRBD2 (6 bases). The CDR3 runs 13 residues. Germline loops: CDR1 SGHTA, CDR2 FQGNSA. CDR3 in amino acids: CASSLDGGKERYF. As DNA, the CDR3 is TGTGCCAGCAGCTTAGACGGAGGGAAAGAGCGGTACTTC.

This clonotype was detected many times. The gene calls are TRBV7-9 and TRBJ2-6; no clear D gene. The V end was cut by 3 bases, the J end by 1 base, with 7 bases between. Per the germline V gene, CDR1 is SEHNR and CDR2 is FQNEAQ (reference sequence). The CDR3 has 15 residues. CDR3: CASSFRRSGANVLTF. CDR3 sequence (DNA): TGTGCCAGCAGCTTCCGCCGGTCTGGGGCCAACGTCCTGACTTTC. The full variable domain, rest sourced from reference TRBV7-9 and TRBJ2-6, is DTGVSQNPRHKITKRGQNVTFRCDPISEHNRLYWYRQTLGQGPEFLTYFQNEAQLEKSRLLSDRFSAERPKGSFSTLEIQRTEQGDSAMYLCASSFRRSGANVLTFGAGSRLTVL.

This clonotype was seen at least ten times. CDR3 region: CASSWGTRGNQPQHF. The DNA of the CDR3 is TGCGCCAGCAGCTGGGGGACCCGGGGCAATCAGCCCCAGCATTTT. The genes are TRBV5-1 and TRBJ1-5, with a weak D call TRBD1 (5 bases). Trimming stripped 3 bases from V and 2 bases from J, with 12 bases between. This CDR3 has 15 residues. Germline-derived CDR1 and CDR2 are SGHRS and YFSETQ.

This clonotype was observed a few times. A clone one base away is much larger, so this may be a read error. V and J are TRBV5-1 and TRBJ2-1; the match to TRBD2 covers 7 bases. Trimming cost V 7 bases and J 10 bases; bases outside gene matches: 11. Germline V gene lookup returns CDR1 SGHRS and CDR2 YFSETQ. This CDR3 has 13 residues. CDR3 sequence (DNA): TGCGCCAGCCACTTTGGATTTAGCGGGGAGCAGTTCTTC. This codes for CASHFGFSGEQFF.

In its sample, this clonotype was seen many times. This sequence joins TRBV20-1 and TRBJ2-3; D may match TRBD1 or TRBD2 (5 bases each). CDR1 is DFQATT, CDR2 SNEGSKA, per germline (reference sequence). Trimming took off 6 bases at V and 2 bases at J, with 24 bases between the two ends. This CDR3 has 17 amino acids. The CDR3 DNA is TGCAGTGCCCTTCATAAGGGACGGACGGGTTCCACAGATACGCAGTATTTT. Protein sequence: CSALHKGRTGSTDTQYF.

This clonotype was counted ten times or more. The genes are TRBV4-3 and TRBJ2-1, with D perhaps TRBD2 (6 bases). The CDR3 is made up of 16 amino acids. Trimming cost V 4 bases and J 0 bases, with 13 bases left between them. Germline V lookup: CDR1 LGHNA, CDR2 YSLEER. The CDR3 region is CASSPLAGNSYNEQFF. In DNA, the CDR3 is TGCGCCAGCAGCCCCCTTGCGGGAAACTCCTACAATGAGCAGTTCTTC.

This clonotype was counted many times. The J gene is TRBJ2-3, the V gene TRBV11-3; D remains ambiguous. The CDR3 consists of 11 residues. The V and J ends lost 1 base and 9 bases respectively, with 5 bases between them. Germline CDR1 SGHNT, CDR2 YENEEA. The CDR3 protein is CASSLGMTQYF. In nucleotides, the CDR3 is TGTGCCAGCAGCTTAGGAATGACGCAGTATTTT.

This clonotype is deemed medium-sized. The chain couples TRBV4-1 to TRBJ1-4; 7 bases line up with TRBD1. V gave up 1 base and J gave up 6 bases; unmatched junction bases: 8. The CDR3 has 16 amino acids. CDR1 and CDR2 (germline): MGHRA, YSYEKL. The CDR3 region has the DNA TGCGCCAGCAGCCAAGGCGGAGGGGGCACGTATGAAAAACTGTTTTTT. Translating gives CASSQGGGGTYEKLFF.

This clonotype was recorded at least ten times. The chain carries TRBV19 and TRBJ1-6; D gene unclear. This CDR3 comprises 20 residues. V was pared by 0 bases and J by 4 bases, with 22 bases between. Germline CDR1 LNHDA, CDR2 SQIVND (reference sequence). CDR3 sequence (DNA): TGTGCCAGTAGTATAGAGTCAGCCTTTTCGACCGCTTCGTATAATTCACCCCTCCACTTT. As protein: CASSIESAFSTASYNSPLHF. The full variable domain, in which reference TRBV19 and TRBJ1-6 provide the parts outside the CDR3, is DGGITQSPKYLFRKEGQNVTLSCEQNLNHDAMYWYRQDPGQGLRLIYYSQIVNDFQKGDIAEGYSVSREKKESFPLTVTSAQKNPTAFYLCASSIESAFSTASYNSPLHFGNGTRLTVT.

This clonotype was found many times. For the CDR3, the DNA is TGTGCCAGCAGCCACAGGGGAGATACGCAGTATTTT. Residues: CASSHRGDTQYF. The rearrangement joins TRBV12-3 or TRBV12-4 to TRBJ2-3; 7 bases line up with TRBD1. V was pared by 6 bases and J by 5 bases, with 2 bases of the junction left unmatched. This CDR3 is 12 amino acids long.

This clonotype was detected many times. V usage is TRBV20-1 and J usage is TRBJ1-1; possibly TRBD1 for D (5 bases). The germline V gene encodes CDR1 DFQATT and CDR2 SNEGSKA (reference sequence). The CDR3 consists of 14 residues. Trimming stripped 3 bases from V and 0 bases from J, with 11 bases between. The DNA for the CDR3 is TGCAGTGCTAGCAAGGGACCGTTGAACACTGAAGCTTTCTTT. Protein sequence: CSASKGPLNTEAFF.

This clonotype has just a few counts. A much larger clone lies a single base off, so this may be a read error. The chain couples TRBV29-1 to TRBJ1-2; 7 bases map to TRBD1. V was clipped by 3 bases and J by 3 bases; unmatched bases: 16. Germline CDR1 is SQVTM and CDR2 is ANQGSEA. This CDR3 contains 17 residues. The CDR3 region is CSVDDTHDREGYYGYTF. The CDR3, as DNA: TGCAGCGTTGACGACACCCACGACAGGGAGGGATACTATGGCTACACCTTC.

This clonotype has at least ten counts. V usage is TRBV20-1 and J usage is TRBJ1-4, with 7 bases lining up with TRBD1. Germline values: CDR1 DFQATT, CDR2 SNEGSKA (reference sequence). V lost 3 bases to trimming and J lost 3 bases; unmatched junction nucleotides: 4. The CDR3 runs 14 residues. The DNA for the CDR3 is TGCAGTGCTAGGGGACAGCTTTCTAATGAAAAACTGTTTTTT. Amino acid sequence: CSARGQLSNEKLFF.